This T cell receptor (beta chain) was captured by sequencing in a study of OX40 agonist ivuxolimab in advanced cancers. Notes on the study in general: Dose levels from 0.1 to 3.0 mg/kg saw CD4+ and CD8+ blood T cells expand clonally by week 6. There were also nonresponders showing low normalized T-cell clonal expansion.

The trim removed 10 bases at V and 3 bases at J, leaving 1 base unmatched. CDR3 length: 12 amino acids. The germline gives CDR1 ENHRY, CDR2 SYGVKD. The assay was immunoSEQ multiplex PCR, and TCRdb's table has in-frame clones only and misses some. The sample consists of approximately 23,000 clones, approximately 85% of them appearing once. Peripheral blood came from all dose cohorts at three timepoints. Notes on this clone: Antigen: not known.

The material sequenced was CD4+ or CD8+ T cells sorted from blood, taken in a trial of the OX40 agonist ivuxolimab. This TCR derives from an adult with an advanced solid tumor such as melanoma, head and neck, liver or kidney cancer. The chain links TRBV10-3 to TRBJ2-2; 8 positions match TRBD1. The CDR3 DNA follows: TGTGCCACGGGACAGGACACCGGGGAGCTGTTTTTT. Protein: CATGQDTGELFF.